This T cell receptor (beta chain) was found in a study of PD-1 blockade in classical Hodgkin lymphoma. V shed 2 bases and J 7 bases; nucleotides not matched to a gene: 18. This CDR3 contains 18 residues. Looked up from germline, CDR1 is WNHNN and CDR2 is SYGVQD (reference sequence). Time point noted: cycle 4 day 1 (C4D1), after more than five weeks of nivolumab. Following autologous stem cell transplantation, relapse occurred in every patient, and exposure to brentuximab vedotin varied. Using immunoSEQ multiplex PCR, the repertoire was profiled, and TCRdb retains in-frame clones only, with some absent. The table includes about 41,000 clones, 65% to 70% detected once.

This specimen was peripheral blood mononuclear cells (PBMCs), taken before the fourth cycle of nivolumab. This clonotype was obtained from a human donor with classical Hodgkin lymphoma. The gene calls are TRBV10-1 and TRBJ1-1; the match to TRBD1 covers 8 bases. As DNA, the CDR3 is TGCGCCAGCAGTGAGAGGTGGGCGGCAGGGGGCCCGGGCGTTGAAGCTTTCTTT. Encoded protein: CASSERWAAGGPGVEAFF.